The T cell receptor (beta chain) under discussion was sequenced for a study of T cell repertoires in ileal Crohn's disease. In the study overall: Every patient was operated on for stricturing (approximately 60%) or penetrating (approximately 39%) complications. From the surgical specimen's inflamed ileum, biopsies were taken as M0.

Deletions cut 0 bases from V and 5 bases from J, with 12 bases between. There are 14 residues in the CDR3. Germline CDR1 is SGHRS and CDR2 is YFSETQ. This sample's time point: inflamed ileum from the surgical specimen. Measured with immunoSEQ multiplex PCR; TCRdb has only the in-frame clones, and not every one. The table includes 13,000 to 15,000 clones, roughly 80% detected once. The rearrangement links TRBV5-1 to TRBJ2-7, with D perhaps TRBD1 (5 bases). The receptor was derived from an adult with Crohn's disease. Specimen: ileal tissue. The CDR3 region has the DNA TGCGCCAGCAGCTTGGTTGCAGGGTATAACGAGCAGTACTTC. Its protein is CASSLVAGYNEQYF. Using reference TRBV5-1 and TRBJ2-7 for the parts outside the CDR3, the full variable domain is KAGVTQTPRYLIKTRGQQVTLSCSPISGHRSVSWYQQTPGQGLQFLFEYFSETQRNKGNFPGRFSGRQFSNSRSEMNVSTLELGDSALYLCASSLVAGYNEQYFGPGTRLTVT.